This T cell receptor beta chain was captured in a study of blood T cell repertoires in COVID-19 (dated by TCRdb to the early 2020s). For context, the study as a whole: Samples covering the acute and convalescent phases of COVID-19 were provided by collaborators in the United States, Italy and Spain. The prospective study material was composed of cDNA or gDNA derived from T cells, B-cell-depleted T cells, or PBMCs. The dataset comprised deeply sampled blood TCRbeta repertoires from subjects exposed to, actively infected with, or recovered from COVID-19. The repertoires were released in a freely available public database intended as a resource for research on the immune response to SARS-CoV-2. Samples came from the ongoing ImmuneRACE study (first 160 participants) plus 1,254 subjects from 6 global collaborators. Nearly every sample came with metadata listing a de-identified subject ID, COVID-19 status, age in years and sex. Where available, HLA class I and class II types were taken from metadata supplied by the sample provider and were not determined by assay-based typing.

As regards this clone: The antigen it recognizes is unknown. Qualities for individual bases were not recorded, and no much larger clone is one base off.

Via the germline V gene, CDR1 is SGHRS and CDR2 YFSETQ. V and J are trimmed by 4 bases and 4 bases, and the gene matches miss 5 bases of the junction. The CDR3, from cysteine to phenylalanine, totals 14 residues. Here the CDR3 DNA is all that survives: 42 bases in frame from base 1. TCRbeta CDR3 regions were amplified from genomic DNA using the immunoSEQ Assay, a bias-controlled multiplex PCR. The original pipeline was this. Nucleated cell counts per sample were estimated from amplification of reference gene primers within the assay. To quantify the absolute abundance of each unique TCRbeta CDR3 rearrangement, sequence reads were collapsed and filtered. For each sample, productive Simpson clonality was calculated as the square root of Simpson's diversity index across productive rearrangements. TCRdb provides this immuneACCESS table in a form limited to in-frame rearrangements. Some clones are lacking; in checked studies, under half of them reflect an unresolved V gene, and why the rest are absent is not known. V, J and clone size reflect that table, while D and trimming were determined from the DNA. Across this sample there are roughly 160,000 clones, with 88% seen only once. The ten largest clones take up around 25% of the sample.

Whole blood was collected in K2EDTA tubes by collaborating institutions according to the institutions' own protocols. For TCRbeta analysis, collaborator samples were shipped as frozen whole blood, as isolated PBMCs, or as DNA extracted from either sample type. The full study reports these points: Clinical and demographic metadata were provided uncurated, with the amount varying by source and participant.

This clonotype was obtained from a man in his sixties with acute or convalescent COVID-19. The specimen sequenced was peripheral blood. The chain was built from TRBV5-1 and TRBJ2-7; 10 junctional bases match TRBD2. This receptor has the CDR3 CASSPSGRGYEQYF. The sequenced DNA: TGCGCCAGCAGCCCTAGCGGGAGAGGTTACGAGCAGTACTTC.